A selection of T cell receptor beta chains follows, all from one sample in a study of cytomegalovirus exposure and HLA in healthy donors. Profiling relied on immunoSEQ multiplex PCR, and the TCRdb table lists in-frame clones only, not all of them. The sample contains around 94,000 clones, approximately 84% of which appear only once. Source material: PBMCs. Source of these receptors: a man aged 18 to 30 in good health and CMV-seronegative. Each CDR3 is given with its conserved first and last residue. Each record gives: V gene, J gene, clone size, D gene, CDR3 DNA, CDR3 protein. D genes are given only for firm matches. Part of the rows lack a size; the others show once, few, many or a class for expanded clones.

>TRBV4-1|TRBJ2-1|NA|NA
TGCGCCAGCAGCCAAGATGGGACTTTCCACAATGAGCAGTTCTTC
CASSQDGTFHNEQFF
>TRBV10-3|TRBJ2-7|NA|TRBD2
TGTGCCATGTCTAGCGGGAGTTACGAGCAGTACTTC
CAMSSGSYEQYF
>TRBV10-1|TRBJ1-1|NA|NA
TGCGCCAGCAGTGTGCATACAAGTGGCACTGAAGCTTTCTTT
CASSVHTSGTEAFF
>TRBV2|TRBJ2-1|NA|TRBD2
TGTGCCAGCAGCGGGGGACTAGCGGGAGTCCCGTTCTTC
CASSGGLAGVPFF
>TRBV6-1|TRBJ2-2|NA|NA
TGTGCCAGTACCGGGACACCGAACACCGGGGAGCTGTTTTTT
CASTGTPNTGELFF
>TRBV30|TRBJ2-5|NA|NA
TGTGCCTGGAGTCAGGGGTCGGGGACCCAGTACTTC
CAWSQGSGTQYF
>TRBV29-1|TRBJ1-5|NA|NA
TGCAGCGTTGATGGGGGCGTAGGTCAGCCCCAGCATTTT
CSVDGGVGQPQHF
>TRBV5-1|TRBJ2-7|NA|NA
TGCGCCAGCAGCTCCCAAGGAGGATCCTCCTACGAGCAGTACTTC
CASSSQGGSSYEQYF
>TRBV14|TRBJ2-1|NA|NA
TGTGCCAGCAGCCAAGACCGGCGACAGCGGGAGTTCTTC
CASSQDRRQREFF
>TRBV2|TRBJ2-7|once|NA
TGTGCCAGCAGTGATTTGGACTTTAACGAGCAGTACTTC
CASSDLDFNEQYF
>TRBV30|TRBJ2-1|NA|NA
TGTGCCTGGGAGGCAATCTGGGATGAGCAGTTCTTC
CAWEAIWDEQFF
>TRBV28|TRBJ2-7|NA|TRBD2
TGTGCCAGCAGTTTGTTCGTGAGTAGCGGGAGAAGATTCTACGAGCAGTACTTC
CASSLFVSSGRRFYEQYF
>TRBV6-1|TRBJ2-2|NA|NA
TGTGCCAGCAGTACCGACTGGAACACCGGGGAGCTGTTTTTT
CASSTDWNTGELFF
>TRBV6-6|TRBJ2-2|NA|TRBD2
TGTGCCAGCAGGGGGCGGACTAGCGGACTCACCGGGGAGCTGTTTTTT
CASRGRTSGLTGELFF
>TRBV11-3|TRBJ1-1|NA|NA
TGTGCCAGCAGCCCGACCCGGCGGGCCACTGAAGCTTTCTTT
CASSPTRRATEAFF
>TRBV5-1|TRBJ2-1|NA|TRBD2
TGCGCCAGCAGCAGAGCGGGAGGCAATGAGCAGTTCTTC
CASSRAGGNEQFF
>TRBV6-5|TRBJ1-5|NA|NA
TGTGCCAGCAGTTACCAAACTTATAGCAATCAGCCCCAGCATTTT
CASSYQTYSNQPQHF
>TRBV29-1|TRBJ2-5|NA|TRBD2
TGCAGCGTTAGGTCGGGGGGGGGCCAAGAGACCCAGTACTTC
CSVRSGGGQETQYF
>TRBV7-9|TRBJ1-2|NA|TRBD1
TGTGCCAGCAGCTTAGGGGGGGCTACAGGGGCCTACACCTTC
CASSLGGATGAYTF
>TRBV27|TRBJ2-3|NA|NA
TGTGCCAGCAGACTTAGCACAGATACGCAGTATTTT
CASRLSTDTQYF
>TRBV7-9|TRBJ2-5|NA|TRBD1
TGTGCCAGCAGCTCTGCCCCGGGACAGGGGGTCCGAGAGACCCAGTACTTC
CASSSAPGQGVRETQYF
>TRBV4-3|TRBJ1-2|NA|NA
TGCGCCAGCAGCCAAGAGAGGGTCTGGGGCTATGGCTACACCTTC
CASSQERVWGYGYTF
>TRBV9|TRBJ2-3|once|TRBD2
TGTGCCAGCAGCGTAGTTAGCGGGATTAGCACAGATACGCAGTATTTT
CASSVVSGISTDTQYF
>TRBV30|TRBJ1-2|NA|NA
TGTGCCTGGACGCGAAAACCTAATATGTTCTATGGCTACACCTTC
CAWTRKPNMFYGYTF
>TRBV6-6|TRBJ2-7|NA|NA
TGTGCCAGCAGTTACCCCCGGACAGTCGCTCGCTACGAGCAGTACTTC
CASSYPRTVARYEQYF
>TRBV28|TRBJ1-1|NA|NA
TGTGCCAGCAGCCTAGGGACTATGAACACTGAAGCTTTCTTT
CASSLGTMNTEAFF
>TRBV28|TRBJ1-5|NA|NA
TGTGCCAGCAGTTTTCAGTCAGGGCTCAATCAGCCCCAGCATTTT
CASSFQSGLNQPQHF
>TRBV30|TRBJ1-2|NA|TRBD1
TGTGCCTGGAGCGCCAGGGGGCACTATGGCTACACCTTC
CAWSARGHYGYTF
>TRBV7-2|TRBJ2-1|NA|TRBD1
TGTGCCAGCAGCTCCGGGACAGGGGGCTGGGAGCAGTTCTTC
CASSSGTGGWEQFF
>TRBV28|TRBJ2-7|NA|TRBD1
TGTGCCAGCGATCCCACAGGGGGTAACGAGCAGTACTTC
CASDPTGGNEQYF
>TRBV18|TRBJ1-5|once|NA
TGTGCCAGCTCACCACCCTCTTTTATTGAGCCCCAGCATTTT
CASSPPSFIEPQHF
>TRBV6-6|TRBJ1-4|NA|NA
TGTGCCAGCAGTTATACAGGTTCCGAAAAACTGTTTTTT
CASSYTGSEKLFF
>TRBV5-4|TRBJ1-1|NA|TRBD1
TGTGCCAGCAGCTCAGACAGGGATCCCTTATGGAACACTGAAGCTTTCTTT
CASSSDRDPLWNTEAFF
>TRBV11-2|TRBJ1-2|NA|TRBD1
TGTGCCAGCAGCTTAGTACCAGGGGGTGCGGGGTATGGCTACACCTTC
CASSLVPGGAGYGYTF
>TRBV14|TRBJ1-6|NA|NA
TGTGCCAGCAGCCAAGATGCCAGGGCCAATTCACCCCTCCACTTT
CASSQDARANSPLHF
>TRBV23-1|TRBJ2-5|NA|NA
TGCGCCAGCCACCGCCTGGCGGGAGAGACCCAGTACTTC
CASHRLAGETQYF
>TRBV7-6|TRBJ2-7|once|TRBD2
TGTGCCAGCAGCCCGAGGCGGGAGGGGAGGGAGCAGTACTTC
CASSPRREGREQYF
>TRBV2|TRBJ1-1|few|NA
TGTGCCAGCAAGGCGGACATGAACACTGAAGCTTTCTTT
CASKADMNTEAFF
>TRBV5-1|TRBJ1-6|NA|TRBD1
TGCGCCAGCAGCTTGGACGGACAGGGGAATTCACCCCTCCACTTT
CASSLDGQGNSPLHF
>TRBV9|TRBJ2-1|NA|NA
TGTGCCAGCTCGCGCCGGGACTTCCAAGGCAATGAGCAGTTCTTC
CASSRRDFQGNEQFF
>TRBV9|TRBJ2-1|NA|TRBD2
TGTGCCAGCAGCGTAGGGCTCCCCAGCGGGGCCTACAATGAGCAGTTCTTC
CASSVGLPSGAYNEQFF
>TRBV7-2|TRBJ1-1|NA|NA
TGTGCCAGCAGCAATAGACAGGCCACTGAAGCTTTCTTT
CASSNRQATEAFF
>TRBV27|TRBJ1-1|NA|NA
TGTGCCAGCAGTGGGTATGGGACACCGAACACTGAAGCTTTCTTT
CASSGYGTPNTEAFF